This TCR beta chain derives from a study of T-cell memory formation after mild COVID-19. This clonotype showed up just a few times. Its antigen is not identified. In TCRdb, the 5' RACE reads were re-called with MiXCR into one record per CDR3 protein. The data contain some 600,000 distinct CDR3 sequences, roughly 17% of them singletons. The CDR3 has 13 residues. Germline V gives CDR1 SGDLS, CDR2 YYNGEE. Between the trimmed V and J ends, which lost 2 bases and 3 bases, there was a span of 8 bases. Study conclusions and caveats: The authors left the SARS-CoV-2 specificity of second-wave clones peaking on day 37 unconfirmed.

The clonotype was recovered from an adult woman who had mild COVID-19 (a few samples of this study predate the infection). Cell type and time point are not known. J is TRBJ1-2 and V is TRBV9; D ambiguous. The sample comprised PBMCs or a T cell subset sorted from them (not recorded which). CDR3 in amino acids: CASSVPPDYGYTF. CDR3 bases: TGTGCCAGCAGCGTGCCTCCCGACTATGGCTACACCTTC.